These T cell receptor beta chains were read from a single sample in a study of T cell repertoires in cytomegalovirus infection. TCRdb independently ran MiXCR on the reads; one entry per CDR3 protein. Of about 300,000 distinct CDR3 sequences listed, roughly a tenth are singletons. Sequencing was carried out using PBMCs. Source of these receptors: a human donor in good health (CMV status not recorded). Some clones in this sample may be carry-over from other donors' samples. Each CDR3 is given with its conserved first and last residue. Each record gives: J gene, clone size, V gene, CDR3 protein. Rows give clone size only sometimes, using once, few, many, or a class for an expanded clone.

j_gene: TRBJ1-4
abundance: many
v_gene: TRBV7-8
CDR3aa: CASSSTGGAGEKLFF

j_gene: TRBJ1-6
abundance: many
v_gene: TRBV5-8
CDR3aa: CASSLVPTSGGIPLHF

j_gene: TRBJ1-4
abundance: many
v_gene: TRBV6-5
CDR3aa: CASSYSNRGLEKLFF

j_gene: TRBJ2-7
abundance: many
v_gene: TRBV7-8
CDR3aa: CASSFITSGAPYEQYF

j_gene: TRBJ2-5
abundance: few
v_gene: TRBV5-5
CDR3aa: CASSPRTGGVETQYF

j_gene: TRBJ1-5
abundance: many
v_gene: TRBV10-3
CDR3aa: CAIRAGQGDRQPQHF

j_gene: TRBJ2-1
abundance: NA
v_gene: TRBV6-6
CDR3aa: CASSYIANGRGEQFF

j_gene: TRBJ2-1
abundance: NA
v_gene: TRBV12-3/TRBV12-4
CDR3aa: CASSLIYNEQFF

j_gene: TRBJ2-1
abundance: many
v_gene: TRBV7-9
CDR3aa: CASTNPGQGFNEQFF

j_gene: TRBJ1-1
abundance: many
v_gene: TRBV7-9
CDR3aa: CASSAQRNTEAFF

j_gene: TRBJ1-1
abundance: many
v_gene: TRBV7-2
CDR3aa: CASSLGHGSGTEAFF

j_gene: TRBJ2-3
abundance: NA
v_gene: TRBV5-4
CDR3aa: CASSLEDDTQYF

j_gene: TRBJ2-3
abundance: many
v_gene: TRBV20-1
CDR3aa: CSPDTQYF

j_gene: TRBJ1-6
abundance: many
v_gene: TRBV7-2
CDR3aa: CASSLEATGEASYNSPLHF

j_gene: TRBJ2-5
abundance: many
v_gene: TRBV29-1
CDR3aa: CSTGAYGEGTQYF

j_gene: TRBJ1-2
abundance: many
v_gene: TRBV19
CDR3aa: CASRDREPGGYTF

j_gene: TRBJ1-4
abundance: many
v_gene: TRBV23-1
CDR3aa: CASSQPGSGAPKEKLFF

j_gene: TRBJ1-4
abundance: many
v_gene: TRBV7-2
CDR3aa: CASSFGPQAPGEKLFF

j_gene: TRBJ2-3
abundance: NA
v_gene: TRBV4-1
CDR3aa: CASSQESWRTDTQYF

j_gene: TRBJ2-3
abundance: many
v_gene: TRBV6-1
CDR3aa: CASSSPGGTDTQYF

j_gene: TRBJ1-5
abundance: many
v_gene: TRBV6-2/TRBV6-3
CDR3aa: CASGTFWQPQHF

j_gene: TRBJ2-5
abundance: NA
v_gene: TRBV7-9
CDR3aa: CASSLTQTETQYF

j_gene: TRBJ2-7
abundance: NA
v_gene: TRBV12-5
CDR3aa: CASGLPTGTYYEQYF

j_gene: TRBJ2-2
abundance: many
v_gene: TRBV4-3
CDR3aa: CASSQGPDGQWTGELFF

j_gene: TRBJ2-7
abundance: NA
v_gene: TRBV3-1
CDR3aa: CASSQFSGSHEQYF

j_gene: TRBJ1-5
abundance: many
v_gene: TRBV20-1
CDR3aa: CSASLGHLNQPQHF

j_gene: TRBJ1-4
abundance: many
v_gene: TRBV20-1
CDR3aa: CSATTRDGDEKLFF

j_gene: TRBJ2-1
abundance: few
v_gene: TRBV7-9
CDR3aa: CATAGTVSYNEQFF

j_gene: TRBJ2-1
abundance: many
v_gene: TRBV6-2/TRBV6-3
CDR3aa: CASSYYSGGADNEQFF

j_gene: TRBJ1-2
abundance: many
v_gene: TRBV20-1
CDR3aa: CSASGEGTTYGYTF

j_gene: TRBJ1-5
abundance: few
v_gene: TRBV6-2/TRBV6-3
CDR3aa: CASRPIQVARGQPQHF

j_gene: TRBJ1-1
abundance: few
v_gene: TRBV7-6
CDR3aa: CATGGTNTEAFF

j_gene: TRBJ2-4
abundance: many
v_gene: TRBV10-3
CDR3aa: CAIRNTGGGQYF

j_gene: TRBJ2-6
abundance: few
v_gene: TRBV20-1
CDR3aa: CSAFHGSSGANVLTF

j_gene: TRBJ2-2
abundance: many
v_gene: TRBV6-1
CDR3aa: CASRQPGGELFF

j_gene: TRBJ2-1
abundance: few
v_gene: TRBV5-1
CDR3aa: CATRTARSSYNEQFF

j_gene: TRBJ2-6
abundance: few
v_gene: TRBV4-2
CDR3aa: CASSQDSGPNVLTF

j_gene: TRBJ2-1
abundance: many
v_gene: TRBV6-2/TRBV6-3
CDR3aa: CASSYSSRIDYNEQFF

j_gene: TRBJ2-1
abundance: few
v_gene: TRBV14
CDR3aa: CASSQAVEQFF

j_gene: TRBJ2-5
abundance: many
v_gene: TRBV7-2
CDR3aa: CASSLVEGQETQYF

j_gene: TRBJ2-1
abundance: many
v_gene: TRBV6-2/TRBV6-3
CDR3aa: CATSPRGANEQFF

j_gene: TRBJ2-2
abundance: NA
v_gene: TRBV2
CDR3aa: CASNSQGGTGELFF

j_gene: TRBJ2-2
abundance: many
v_gene: TRBV7-2
CDR3aa: CATSTANTGELFF

j_gene: TRBJ2-1
abundance: NA
v_gene: TRBV5-1
CDR3aa: CASSLALAGNEQFF

j_gene: TRBJ1-6
abundance: many
v_gene: TRBV20-1
CDR3aa: CSARGGLSNSPLHF

j_gene: TRBJ2-5
abundance: many
v_gene: TRBV11-2
CDR3aa: CASSLGGDETQYF

j_gene: TRBJ2-3
abundance: NA
v_gene: TRBV14
CDR3aa: CASSQELGRDRTDTQYF

j_gene: TRBJ1-1
abundance: few
v_gene: TRBV6-5
CDR3aa: CASSLRTGRTEAFF